This TCR beta chain was sequenced during a study of cytomegalovirus exposure and HLA in healthy donors. Points from the study as a whole: HLA-A and HLA-B allele assignments for most subjects were reportedly predicted accurately using TCR beta sequences. About 87% or about 30% of the time was how often most TCR beta V segments were productive, according to an earlier analysis.

This CDR3 is built from 15 residues. Per the germline V gene, CDR1 is SGHTA and CDR2 is FQGTGA. V lost 5 bases and J 1 base, leaving 14 bases between the germline ends. Concerning this clone itself: Its antigen is not identified. The sample contains more than one DNA sequence encoding this CDR3.

Vbeta (60) and Jbeta (13) primers were used in the PCR. Data came from immunoSEQ multiplex PCR; TCRdb stores just in-frame clones and leaves some out. In the table there are around 100,000 clones, roughly 78% of which are singletons. Sequenced: PBMCs. The receptor was derived from a woman aged 35 to 49 in good health and CMV-seropositive. The V call is TRBV7-3, the J call TRBJ1-1, with D perhaps matching TRBD1 (5 bases). The CDR3 sequence is CASSPPGGENTEAFF. CDR3 DNA: TGTGCCAGCAGCCCCCCGGGAGGGGAGAACACTGAAGCTTTCTTT.